This entry features one TCR beta chain sequence. The antigen remains undetermined. This entry is derived from a study of shared clonotypes between healthy human individuals. Study-level results: Despite large depth, rarefaction showed incomplete sorted-subset sequencing. Genetic and exposure-history diversity was limited by the few donors.

The CDR3 sequence is 15 residues long. V lost 8 bases to trimming and J lost 2 bases; unmatched junction nucleotides: 8. Germline lookup yields CDR1 MDHEN and CDR2 SYDVKM. Here immunoSEQ multiplex PCR was the method, and the copy in TCRdb shows in-frame clones only, minus some. The table lists roughly 1,500,000 clones, nearly 99% of them singletons, with 0.4% to 0.45% in the top ten. Both subsets, CD45RA+ naive and CD45RA-negative memory, were split from the CD4+ cells. Sequencing was performed on naive CD4+ T cells sorted from blood. Stated subset: CD45RA+ positively selected. The receptor was isolated from a young man in good health. This chain joins TRBV28 and TRBJ2-2; 7 bases are a match to TRBD2. In DNA form, the CDR3 reads TGTGCCAGCGTGTCAGCGGGGCCTAACACCGGGGAGCTGTTTTTT. It encodes CASVSAGPNTGELFF.